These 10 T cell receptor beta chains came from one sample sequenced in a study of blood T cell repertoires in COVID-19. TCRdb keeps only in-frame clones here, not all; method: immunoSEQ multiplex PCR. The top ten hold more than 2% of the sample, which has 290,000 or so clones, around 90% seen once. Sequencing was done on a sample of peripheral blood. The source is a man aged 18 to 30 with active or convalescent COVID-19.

The CDR3 here is CASRGANYNEQFF. The DNA of the CDR3 is TGTGCCAGCAGGGGGGCGAACTACAATGAGCAGTTCTTC. The rearrangement joins TRBV27 to TRBJ2-1; tentative D call: TRBD1 (6 bases). The CDR3 is 13 residues long. Per germline, CDR1 MNHEY and CDR2 SMNVEV (reference sequence). Deletions cut 6 bases from V and 3 bases from J, with 9 bases between.

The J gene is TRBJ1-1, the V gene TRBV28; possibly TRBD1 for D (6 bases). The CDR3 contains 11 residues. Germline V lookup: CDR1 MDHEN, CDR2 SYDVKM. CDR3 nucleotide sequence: TGTGCATCAGGGGCGAACACTGAAGCTTTCTTT. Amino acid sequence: CASGANTEAFF.

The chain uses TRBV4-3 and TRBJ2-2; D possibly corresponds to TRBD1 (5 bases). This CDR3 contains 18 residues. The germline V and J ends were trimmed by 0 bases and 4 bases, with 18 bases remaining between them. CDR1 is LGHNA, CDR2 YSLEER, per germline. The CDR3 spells CASSQDRLAIQGTGELFF. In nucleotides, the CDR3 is TGCGCCAGCAGCCAAGATCGGCTGGCAATCCAGGGCACCGGGGAGCTGTTTTTT.

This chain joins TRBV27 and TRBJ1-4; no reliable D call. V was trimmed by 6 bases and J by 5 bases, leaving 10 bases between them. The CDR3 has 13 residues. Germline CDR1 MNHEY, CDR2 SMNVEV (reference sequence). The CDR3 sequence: CASRRTINEKLFF. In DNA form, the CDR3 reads TGTGCCAGCAGGAGGACTATAAATGAAAAACTGTTTTTT.

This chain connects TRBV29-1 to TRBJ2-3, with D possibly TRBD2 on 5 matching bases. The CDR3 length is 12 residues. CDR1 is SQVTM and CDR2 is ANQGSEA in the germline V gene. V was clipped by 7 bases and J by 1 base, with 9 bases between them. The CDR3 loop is CSAVSGTDTQYF. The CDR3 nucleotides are TGCAGCGCTGTTAGCGGCACAGATACGCAGTATTTT.

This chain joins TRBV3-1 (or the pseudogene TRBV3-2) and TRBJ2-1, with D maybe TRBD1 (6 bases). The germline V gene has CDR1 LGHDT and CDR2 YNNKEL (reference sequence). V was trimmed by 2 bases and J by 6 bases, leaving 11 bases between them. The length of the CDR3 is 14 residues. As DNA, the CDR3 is TGTGCCAGCAGCCAAAGAGGACAGACCAATGAGCAGTTCTTC. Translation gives CASSQRGQTNEQFF.

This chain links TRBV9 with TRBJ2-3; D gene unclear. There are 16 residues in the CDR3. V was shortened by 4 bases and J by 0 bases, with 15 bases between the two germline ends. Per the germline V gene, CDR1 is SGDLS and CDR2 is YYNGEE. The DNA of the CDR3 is TGTGCCAGCAGCCATTCCCCCACCCGGAGCACAGATACGCAGTATTTT. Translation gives CASSHSPTRSTDTQYF.

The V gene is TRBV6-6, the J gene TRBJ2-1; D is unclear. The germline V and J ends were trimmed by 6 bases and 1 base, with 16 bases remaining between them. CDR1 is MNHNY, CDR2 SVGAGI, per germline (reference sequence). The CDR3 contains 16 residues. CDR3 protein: CASSVTQIASYNEQFF. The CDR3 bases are TGTGCCAGCAGCGTGACTCAAATCGCGTCCTACAATGAGCAGTTCTTC.

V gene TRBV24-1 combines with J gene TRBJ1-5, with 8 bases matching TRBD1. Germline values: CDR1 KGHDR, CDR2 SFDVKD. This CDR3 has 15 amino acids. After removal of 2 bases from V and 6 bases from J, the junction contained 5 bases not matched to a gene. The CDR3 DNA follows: TGTGCCACCAGTGATTCGGGACAGGCGGGTCAGCCCCAGCATTTT. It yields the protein CATSDSGQAGQPQHF.

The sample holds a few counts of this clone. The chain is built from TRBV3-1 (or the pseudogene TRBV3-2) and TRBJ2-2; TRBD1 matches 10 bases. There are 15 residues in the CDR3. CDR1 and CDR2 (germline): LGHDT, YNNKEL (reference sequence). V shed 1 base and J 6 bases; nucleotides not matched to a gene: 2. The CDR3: CASSQGDRGPGELFF. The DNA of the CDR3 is TGTGCCAGCAGCCAAGGGGACAGGGGACCCGGGGAGCTGTTTTTT.